This T cell receptor (beta chain) was recovered during a study of blood T cells in healthy people across ages. After removal of 6 bases from V and 4 bases from J, the junction contained 10 bases not matched to a gene. This CDR3 has 15 residues. The use of a sample-barcoded 5' primer and a J-beta primer mix characterized a second PCR of roughly 7 to 11 cycles. TCRdb fed the 5' RACE reads into MiXCR, producing one record per CDR3 protein. The data contain around 1,500,000 distinct CDR3 sequences, 25% to 30% of them singletons. Study-wide results and limits: Whereas aged donors had fewer naive CD4+ cells, long-lived donors had more of them and higher diversity.

This clonotype was found a few times. Its cognate antigen is unknown. This rearrangement joins TRBV12-3 or TRBV12-4 to TRBJ1-1, with 8 bases that match TRBD1. Specimen: blood. The receptor was derived from a woman under 40 in good health. The CDR3 here is CASSHRGRAATEAFF. The CDR3 nucleotides are TGTGCCAGCAGCCACAGGGGGAGGGCTGCCACTGAAGCTTTCTTT.